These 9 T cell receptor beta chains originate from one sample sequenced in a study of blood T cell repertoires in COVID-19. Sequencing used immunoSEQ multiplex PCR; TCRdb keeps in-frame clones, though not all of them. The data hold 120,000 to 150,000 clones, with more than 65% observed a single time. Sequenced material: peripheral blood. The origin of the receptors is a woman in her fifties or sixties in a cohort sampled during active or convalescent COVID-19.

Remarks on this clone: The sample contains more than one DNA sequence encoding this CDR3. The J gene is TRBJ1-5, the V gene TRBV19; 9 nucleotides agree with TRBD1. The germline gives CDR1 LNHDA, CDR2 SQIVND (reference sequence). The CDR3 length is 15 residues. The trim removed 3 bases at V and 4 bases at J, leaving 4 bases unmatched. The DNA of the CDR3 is TGTGCCAGTAGTATGGGGACAGGGCGAAATCAGCCCCAGCATTTT. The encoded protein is CASSMGTGRNQPQHF.

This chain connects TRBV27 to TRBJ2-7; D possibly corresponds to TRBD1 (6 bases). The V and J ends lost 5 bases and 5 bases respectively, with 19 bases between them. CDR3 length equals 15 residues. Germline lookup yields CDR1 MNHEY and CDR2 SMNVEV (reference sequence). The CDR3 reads CASSRTRQDGDEQYF. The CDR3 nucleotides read TGTGCCAGCAGTAGGACCAGACAGGACGGGGACGAGCAGTACTTC.

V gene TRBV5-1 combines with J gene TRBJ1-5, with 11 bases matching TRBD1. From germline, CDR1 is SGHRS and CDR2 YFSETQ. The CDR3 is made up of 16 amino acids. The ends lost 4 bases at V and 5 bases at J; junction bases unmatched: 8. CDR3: CASSPGQGGSDQPQHF. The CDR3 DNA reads TGCGCCAGCAGCCCGGGACAGGGGGGATCGGATCAGCCCCAGCATTTT.

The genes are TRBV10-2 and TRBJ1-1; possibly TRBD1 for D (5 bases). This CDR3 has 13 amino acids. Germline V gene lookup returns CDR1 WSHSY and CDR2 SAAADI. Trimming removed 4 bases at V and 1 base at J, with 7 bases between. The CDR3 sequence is CASSVTANTEAFF. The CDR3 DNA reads TGCGCCAGCAGTGTGACAGCGAACACTGAAGCTTTCTTT.

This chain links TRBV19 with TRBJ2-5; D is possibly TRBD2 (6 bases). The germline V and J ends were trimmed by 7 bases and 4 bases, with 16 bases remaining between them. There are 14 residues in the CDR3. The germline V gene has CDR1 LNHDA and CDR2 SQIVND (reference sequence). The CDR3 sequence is CASTPSEGTETQYF. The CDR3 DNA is TGTGCCAGTACCCCATCGGAGGGGACAGAGACCCAGTACTTC.

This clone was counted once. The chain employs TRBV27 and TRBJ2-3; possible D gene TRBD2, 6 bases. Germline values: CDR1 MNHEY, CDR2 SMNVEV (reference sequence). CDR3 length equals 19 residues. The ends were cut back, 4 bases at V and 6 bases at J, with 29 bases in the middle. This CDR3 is CASSSRGRIPGRITDTQYF. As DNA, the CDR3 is TGTGCCAGCAGTTCTAGGGGCAGAATCCCGGGGAGGATCACGGATACGCAGTATTTT.

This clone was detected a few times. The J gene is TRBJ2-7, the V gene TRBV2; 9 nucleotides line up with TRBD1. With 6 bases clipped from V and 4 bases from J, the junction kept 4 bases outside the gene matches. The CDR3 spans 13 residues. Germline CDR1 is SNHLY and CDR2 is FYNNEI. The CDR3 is CASRWTGDYEQYF. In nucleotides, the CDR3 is TGTGCCAGCAGGTGGACAGGGGATTACGAGCAGTACTTC.

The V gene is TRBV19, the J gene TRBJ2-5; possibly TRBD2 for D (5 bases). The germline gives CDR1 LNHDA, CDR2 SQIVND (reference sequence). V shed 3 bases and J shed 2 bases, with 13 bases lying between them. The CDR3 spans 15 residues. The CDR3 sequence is CASSMSSSKQETQYF. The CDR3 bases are TGTGCCAGTAGTATGTCTAGCTCCAAACAAGAGACCCAGTACTTC.

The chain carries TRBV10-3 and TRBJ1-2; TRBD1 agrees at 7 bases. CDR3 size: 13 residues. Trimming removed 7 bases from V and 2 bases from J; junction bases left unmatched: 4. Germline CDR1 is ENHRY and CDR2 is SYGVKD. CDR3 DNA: TGTGCCATCAATCAACAGGGGAACTATGGCTACACCTTC. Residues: CAINQQGNYGYTF.